The TCR beta chain described here comes from a study of T-cell memory formation after mild COVID-19. Study outcomes and limitations: Clones that contracted clustered mainly in CM and EM if CD4+ and in EMRA if CD8+.

MiXCR, applied by TCRdb to the 5' RACE reads, yields one record per CDR3 protein. This sample has under 200,000 distinct CDR3 sequences; roughly 10% occur once, and the top ten carry approximately 3.4%. This CDR3 contains 17 residues. Germline lookup yields CDR1 SEHNR and CDR2 FQNEAQ (reference sequence). V was trimmed by 5 bases and J by 2 bases, leaving 21 bases between them. Worth noting for this clonotype: Its cognate antigen is unknown.

The source is a man between 18 and 29 years old who had mild COVID-19 (a few samples of this study predate the infection). Cell type and time point are not known. The rearrangement joins TRBV7-9 to TRBJ1-1; unclear D gene. Sample: PBMCs or a T cell subset sorted from them (not recorded which). The DNA for the CDR3 is TGTGCCAGCAGCCTGGGCGCATGGGCCGCCCGCAACACTGAAGCTTTCTTT. Translating gives CASSLGAWAARNTEAFF.